The present T cell receptor beta chain was sequenced within a study of prognosis after radiotherapy for stage I lung cancer. Genomic DNA was the source, and TCR beta CDR3 was amplified from it by two-round multiplex PCR. Round-one PCR had primers specific to each TRBV and TRBJ gene. TCRdb recomputed calls from the multiplex PCR reads with MiXCR, one row per CDR3 protein. The profile shows 12,000 or so distinct CDR3 sequences, 35% of them singletons. Concerning this clonotype: Its antigen is undetermined. A far larger clone is one nucleotide away, so this likely arose from a read error.

Study-wide results and caveats: Patients developing distant metastases showed lower Shannon entropy after stereotactic body radiation therapy.

Losses at the gene ends were 4 bases for V and 7 bases for J; bases not matched to a gene: 8. Germline CDR1 and CDR2: KGHDR and SFDVKD. The CDR3 has 14 amino acids. This receptor was obtained from a donor over 45 with non-small cell lung cancer. Sequenced material: PBMCs, taken before or after stereotactic body radiation therapy (not recorded which). The chain links TRBV24-1 to TRBJ2-7; 8 positions match TRBD1. CDR3 loop: CATSDSDRVNEQYF. The CDR3 nucleotides read TGTGCCACCAGTGACTCGGACAGGGTCAATGAGCAGTACTTC.